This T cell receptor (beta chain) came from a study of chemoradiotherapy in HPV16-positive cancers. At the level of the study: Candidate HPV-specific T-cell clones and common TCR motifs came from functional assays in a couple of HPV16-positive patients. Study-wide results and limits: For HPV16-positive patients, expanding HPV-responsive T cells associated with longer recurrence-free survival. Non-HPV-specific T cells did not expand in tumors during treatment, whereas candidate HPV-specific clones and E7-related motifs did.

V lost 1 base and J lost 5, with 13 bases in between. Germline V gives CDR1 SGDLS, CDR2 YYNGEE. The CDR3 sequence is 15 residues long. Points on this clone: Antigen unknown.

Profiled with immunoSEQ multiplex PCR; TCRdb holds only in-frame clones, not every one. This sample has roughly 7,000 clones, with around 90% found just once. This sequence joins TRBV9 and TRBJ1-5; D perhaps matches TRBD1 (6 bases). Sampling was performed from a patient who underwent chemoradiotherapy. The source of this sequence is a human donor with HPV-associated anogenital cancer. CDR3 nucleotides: TGTGCCAGCAGCGTATCCCCGGACAGAGATCAGCCCCAGCATTTT. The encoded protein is CASSVSPDRDQPQHF.